This T cell receptor beta chain derives from a study of identical twins. There are 16 residues in the CDR3. Germline CDR1 is MNHNS and CDR2 is SASEGT. V gave up 6 bases and J gave up 0 bases, with 15 bases separating them. A universal primer site arose from template switching, and cDNA bore unique molecular identifiers. Each CDR3 protein is one row after TCRdb ran MiXCR on the 5' RACE reads. The data hold under 900,000 distinct CDR3 sequences, with 9% to 15% observed a single time. The sample was also linked to a second study, of yellow fever vaccine responses in identical twins.

The chain carries TRBV6-1 and TRBJ1-3, with D possibly matching TRBD1 (6 bases). The sample consisted of PBMCs. The receptor was derived from a woman between 18 and 29 years old in good health. CDR3 in amino acids: CASRQGWTLSGNTIYF. For the CDR3, the DNA is TGTGCCAGCAGACAGGGTTGGACGCTCTCTGGAAACACCATATATTTT.